A selection of T cell receptor beta chains follows, all from one sample in a study of blood T cell repertoires in COVID-19. TCRdb's table, derived via immunoSEQ multiplex PCR, lists solely in-frame clones and lacks some. Of roughly 16,000 clones listed, about 91% are singletons. Sequenced: peripheral blood. These receptors were obtained from a human donor in a cohort sampled during active COVID-19. The CDR3 runs from the conserved cysteine through the conserved F or W. Each record gives: V gene, J gene, clone size, D gene, CDR3 DNA, CDR3 protein. D genes are given only for firm matches. Expanded clones get a size class; other rows say once, few or many, or leave the size out.

>TRBV6-5|TRBJ1-1|.|.
TGTGCCTCAACAGCGGGTTACACTGAAGCTTTCTTT
CASTAGYTEAFF
>TRBV6-5|TRBJ2-7|.|.
TGTGCCTCCCGAAGCGGACAGAGGCAGGGGTACGAGCAGTACTTC
CASRSGQRQGYEQYF
>TRBV7-2|TRBJ1-1|.|TRBD1
TGTGCCAGCAGCTCTAACAGGGGAGGGAACACTGAAGCTTTCTTT
CASSSNRGGNTEAFF
>TRBV13|TRBJ2-1|few|TRBD2
TGTGCCAGCAGAACGAGCGGGACGGATGAGCAGTTCTTC
CASRTSGTDEQFF
>TRBV30|TRBJ2-7|.|.
TGTGCCTGGAGTGTGGGAGCGGGTGTAACCTACGAGCAGTACTTC
CAWSVGAGVTYEQYF
>TRBV11-3|TRBJ2-6|once|.
TGTGCCAGCAGCTCCTGGACATCACCCTCTGGGGCCAACGTCCTGACTTTC
CASSSWTSPSGANVLTF
>TRBV5-6|TRBJ2-7|.|TRBD1
TGTGCCAGCAGCTTGGCACAGGGGGCCTACGAGCAGTACTTC
CASSLAQGAYEQYF
>TRBV9|TRBJ2-3|.|TRBD2
TGTGCCAGCAGCGTAAGAACTAGCGGGGCAGATACGCAGTATTTT
CASSVRTSGADTQYF
>TRBV5-1|TRBJ1-1|.|.
TGCGCCAGCAGCTTGGCCGAACTACCGAAGGCTGAAGCTTTCTTT
CASSLAELPKAEAFF
>TRBV3-1/TRBV3-2|TRBJ2-2|.|TRBD2
TGTGCCAGCAGCCACCTTAGCGGGGGCCGCACCGGGGAGCTGTTTTTT
CASSHLSGGRTGELFF
>TRBV19|TRBJ2-5|once|.
TGTGCCAGTAGTAAGACTGGAGGTAGTGTTCTGGAGACCCAGTACTTC
CASSKTGGSVLETQYF
>TRBV30|TRBJ2-1|few|.
TGTGCCTGTCACAGGGCAGGAGAGCAGTTCTTC
CACHRAGEQFF
>TRBV3-1/TRBV3-2|TRBJ2-5|once|TRBD2
TGTGCCAGCAGCCAGACTAGCGGGGGGCCCGGACAGTACTTC
CASSQTSGGPGQYF
>TRBV27|TRBJ1-6|.|.
TGTGCCAGCAGTTTCCGTTCAGGGGTAGGTTATTCACCCCTCCACTTT
CASSFRSGVGYSPLHF
>TRBV27|TRBJ2-1|.|TRBD2
TGTGCCAGCAGCGAGCGGGGTCCCGTGGACAATGAGCAGTTCTTC
CASSERGPVDNEQFF
>TRBV21-1|TRBJ2-3|.|.
TGTGCCAGCAGCAAAACACTAGCTGCCATCGTATACCTCACAGATACGCAGTATTTT
CASSKTLAAIVYLTDTQYF
>TRBV4-2|TRBJ2-3|.|.
TGTGCCAGCAGCTCCCGGAGGCTATCCGATACGCAGTATTTT
CASSSRRLSDTQYF
>TRBV28|TRBJ1-2|.|.
TGTGCCAGCAGTTCCGGACAGTTCTATGGCTACACCTTC
CASSSGQFYGYTF
>TRBV10-3|TRBJ2-7|.|.
TGTGCCATCAGTGAGACCGGGGGACAGCAGTACTTC
CAISETGGQQYF
>TRBV11-2|TRBJ2-7|.|TRBD1
TGTGCCAGCAGCTCACGACAGGGCACGAGCGAGCAGTACTTC
CASSSRQGTSEQYF
>TRBV5-1|TRBJ1-5|.|.
TGCGCCAGCAGCCCCTTGACAGGCTCCAATCAGCCCCAGCATTTT
CASSPLTGSNQPQHF
>TRBV7-2|TRBJ1-2|once|TRBD1
TGTGCCAGCAGCTCCCCAGGGGGTCGCGCGGGTGGCTACACCTTC
CASSSPGGRAGGYTF
>TRBV7-2|TRBJ2-5|.|TRBD2
TGTGCCAGCAGACCCGCCCTAGCGGGATTAGAGACCCAGTACTTC
CASRPALAGLETQYF
>TRBV29-1|TRBJ2-5|.|.
TGCAGCGTTGAAAGGGGCCGCCTGGAGACCCAGTACTTC
CSVERGRLETQYF
>TRBV27|TRBJ2-7|.|TRBD2
TGTGCCAGCAGTAGGACTAGCGGGAGTCACGAGCAGTACTTC
CASSRTSGSHEQYF
>TRBV28|TRBJ2-7|.|.
TGTGCCAGCAGTTTACAGGACATCGTAGGCTACGAGCAGTACTTC
CASSLQDIVGYEQYF
>TRBV19|TRBJ2-4|.|.
TGTGCCAGTAGTATAGGTAAGGAGCTAGCCAAAAACATTCAGTACTTC
CASSIGKELAKNIQYF
>TRBV7-2|TRBJ2-2|.|.
TGTGCCAGCAGCCTCTTGGGGGAGCTGTTTTTT
CASSLLGELFF
>TRBV5-4|TRBJ2-2|.|.
TGTGCCAGCCGGCCCGGACTGGATACGAACACCGGGGAGCTGTTTTTT
CASRPGLDTNTGELFF
>TRBV10-3|TRBJ2-1|.|TRBD2
TGTGCCATCAGTGAGGCGGGAGGGCCGGATGAGCAGTTCTTC
CAISEAGGPDEQFF
>TRBV6-5|TRBJ1-5|.|.
TGTGCCAGCAGTCCGGGATTAAATCAGCCCCAGCATTTT
CASSPGLNQPQHF
>TRBV12-3/TRBV12-4|TRBJ2-1|.|TRBD2
TGTGCCAGCAGTCCACTAGCGGTTGAGCAGTTCTTC
CASSPLAVEQFF
>TRBV29-1|TRBJ1-1|.|TRBD1
TGCAGCGTTGTAAAGGGACAGGGTGGGACTGAAGCTTTCTTT
CSVVKGQGGTEAFF
>TRBV6-5|TRBJ1-1|.|.
TGTGCCAGCAGACCAGCCGACAGATTGAACACTGAAGCTTTCTTT
CASRPADRLNTEAFF
>TRBV2|TRBJ2-7|.|TRBD2
TGTGCCAGCAGTGAACGTAGCGGGGGGGTCTACGAGCAGTACTTC
CASSERSGGVYEQYF
>TRBV3-1/TRBV3-2|TRBJ2-7|.|.
TGTGCCAGCAGCCAAGCTCTCCTCCAACCCGCCAGACTACCTACGCTATTTTTAAGCGAGCAGTACTTC
CASSQALLQPARLPTLFLSEQYF
>TRBV7-3|TRBJ1-1|.|.
TGTGCCAGCAGCTTACGGGGGGATTTGGGCACTGAAGCTTTCTTT
CASSLRGDLGTEAFF
>TRBV6-5|TRBJ1-4|.|.
TGTGCCAGCAGTTCCGACAGAGTATTTAATGAAAAACTGTTTTTT
CASSSDRVFNEKLFF
>TRBV9|TRBJ2-7|once|.
TGTGCCAGCAGCGTCGCGGGGGGGGGACAGGGGAAGAACGAGCAGTACTTC
CASSVAGGGQGKNEQYF
>TRBV3-1/TRBV3-2|TRBJ2-3|.|.
TGTGCCAGCAGCCAACTCCGCACAGATACGCAGTATTTT
CASSQLRTDTQYF
>TRBV28|TRBJ2-2|.|.
TGTGCCAGCAGTGCCCTGACAGGGAGGACCGGGGAGCTGTTTTTT
CASSALTGRTGELFF
>TRBV6-5|TRBJ2-7|.|.
TGTGCCAGCAGTTACTCGACATCAGGGACCTACGAGCAGTACTTC
CASSYSTSGTYEQYF
>TRBV9|TRBJ1-3|.|.
TGTGCCAGCAGCGTACGAGGCAGGGCTGGAAACACCATATATTTT
CASSVRGRAGNTIYF
>TRBV19|TRBJ1-5|.|TRBD1
TGTGCCAGTAGAAGAACAGGGGTTCAGCCCCAGCATTTT
CASRRTGVQPQHF
>TRBV27|TRBJ2-7|.|TRBD1
TGTGCCAGCAGAGGACAGGACCGCTACGAGCAGTACTTC
CASRGQDRYEQYF
>TRBV11-1|TRBJ2-5|.|TRBD2
TGTGCCAGCAGCTTAAACGGCGCGGGAGCGGGAGAGACCCAGTACTTC
CASSLNGAGAGETQYF
>TRBV28|TRBJ1-6|once|TRBD1
TGTGCCAGCAGGGGACAGGGCTCCTATAATTCACCCCTCCACTTT
CASRGQGSYNSPLHF
>TRBV18|TRBJ2-1|once|TRBD2
TGTGCCAGCTCACCACCCCGACTAGCGGGTGTTGATGAGCAGTTCTTC
CASSPPRLAGVDEQFF
>TRBV9|TRBJ2-1|.|TRBD2
TGTGCCAGCAGCGTAGGACTAGCGGCCTACAATGAGCAGTTCTTC
CASSVGLAAYNEQFF
>TRBV4-1|TRBJ1-5|.|TRBD1
TGCGCCAGCAGCCTACGACAGGGGGCCGATAGCAATCAGCCCCAGCATTTT
CASSLRQGADSNQPQHF